The subject of this entry is one T cell receptor (beta chain). Its cognate antigen is unknown. With 0 bases removed from V and 4 bases from J, the gap between germline ends came to 7 bases. The CDR3 is 13 residues long. Germline assignment: CDR1 SGHRS and CDR2 YFSETQ. This sample is part of a study of vaccination effects on CD4 cells after COVID-19. The overall study: Two recovered convalescent patients were sampled 16 days and one week pre-vaccination. The study's findings and limits: Researchers reported few convalescent patients and no early post-infection timepoints in the study. Late post-vaccination, clones induced by infection and those induced by vaccine underwent marked clonal contraction.

Before any sequencing was done, the ViraFEST assay used viral peptide pools to expand antigen-specific CD4+ T cells. CD4+ T cell isolation took place after 10 days of culture. A positive SARS-CoV-2 PCR test fell between March and December 2020. Here immunoSEQ multiplex PCR was the method, and the copy in TCRdb shows in-frame clones only, minus some. Of nearly 45,000 clones detected, 75% appear once; the ten largest clones hold roughly 27%. The receptor comes from a human donor who had a prior SARS-CoV-2 infection. The specimen was CD4+ T cells from PBMCs cultured with a peptide pool, collected before COVID-19 vaccination. The rearrangement uses TRBV5-1 and TRBJ1-2; D gene unclear. The CDR3 loop is CASSLESAYGYTF. The CDR3 nucleotides are TGCGCCAGCAGCTTGGAAAGTGCCTATGGCTACACCTTC.